This is a list of T cell receptor beta chains from one sample in a study of long-term antiretroviral therapy in people with HIV. TCRdb keeps only in-frame clones here, not all; method: immunoSEQ multiplex PCR. The sample carries some 33,000 clones, 96% recorded once. The sample in question was unsorted PBMCs, obtained roughly 6.9 years after starting antiretroviral therapy. The origin of the receptors is a man in his thirties or forties with HIV. Both conserved end residues are part of each CDR3. A D gene is named only where the DNA matches it firmly. A row's size may be missing; if present it is once, few, many or a size class.

V gene	J gene	D gene	clone size	CDR3 DNA	CDR3 protein
TRBV7-3	TRBJ2-3	-	-	TGTGCCAGCAGCTTAAGCCCGCGGGGCACAGATACGCAGTATTTT	CASSLSPRGTDTQYF
TRBV7-8	TRBJ2-6	-	-	TGTGCCAGCAGCTTCCAGAGATCGCCCCGGGGGGGGGCCAACGTCCTGACTTTC	CASSFQRSPRGGANVLTF
TRBV19	TRBJ1-5	-	-	TGTGCCAGTATCCAGGGAGGACAGCCCCAGCATTTT	CASIQGGQPQHF
TRBV29-1	TRBJ1-2	TRBD1	-	TGCAGCGCAGAGCGGACAGGGGGGTTTAACTATGGCTACACCTTC	CSAERTGGFNYGYTF
TRBV7-9	TRBJ2-5	-	-	TGTGCCAGCAGCACTCCCGACGGGTTGGATTTCCTGCGGACCCAGTACTTC	CASSTPDGLDFLRTQYF
TRBV9	TRBJ2-7	-	-	TGTGCCAGCAGCGTAGATCTGTTCGGCTACGAGCAGTACTTC	CASSVDLFGYEQYF
TRBV10-3	TRBJ2-2	-	-	TGTGCCATCAGTCAGGGAGACAACACCGGGGAGCTGTTTTTT	CAISQGDNTGELFF
TRBV30	TRBJ2-7	TRBD1	-	TGTGCCTGGAGTGGGGACAGGGACTACGAGCAGTACTTC	CAWSGDRDYEQYF
TRBV30	TRBJ2-5	TRBD1	-	TGTGCCGGGTATTCCGGGACAGGGCCAGAGACCCAGTACTTC	CAGYSGTGPETQYF
TRBV11-3	TRBJ2-7	TRBD1	-	TGTGCCAGCAGCAAGCAGGGGGCCTCCGAGCAGTACTTC	CASSKQGASEQYF
TRBV10-3	TRBJ1-2	TRBD1	-	TGTGCCATCGGACTGAGGACAGGGACCTATGTCTATGGCTACACCTTC	CAIGLRTGTYVYGYTF
TRBV6-5	TRBJ1-1	TRBD1	-	TGTGCCAGCAGCAGGGGGGCGACTGAAGCTTTCTTT	CASSRGATEAFF
TRBV27	TRBJ2-7	-	-	TGTGCCAGCAGTTTATTTACCGGGTACGAGCAGTACTTC	CASSLFTGYEQYF
TRBV5-1	TRBJ1-4	-	-	TGCGCCAGCAGCCCCCAGGGCCTAAATGAAAAACTGTTTTTT	CASSPQGLNEKLFF
TRBV6-1	TRBJ2-5	-	-	TGTGCCAGCAGTGAACGTGTTGTGGGCGCGACCCAGTACTTC	CASSERVVGATQYF
TRBV7-2	TRBJ1-1	-	-	TGTGCCAGCAGCTTTCGGGGGCCGGACACTGAAGCTTTCTTT	CASSFRGPDTEAFF
TRBV7-3	TRBJ1-1	-	-	TGTGCCAGCAGCTTAAACCCCGGGAACACTGAAGCTTTCTTT	CASSLNPGNTEAFF
TRBV4-3	TRBJ1-1	-	-	TGCGCCAGCAGCCAAGACGGGCAGTCGAGAGGAGCTTTCTTT	CASSQDGQSRGAFF
TRBV27	TRBJ2-7	-	-	TGTGCCAGCAGTTCAGGTGGGGAGCAGTACTTC	CASSSGGEQYF
TRBV27	TRBJ1-1	-	-	TGTGCCAGCGGCCCGGGGGGACTAAACACTGAAGCTTTCTTT	CASGPGGLNTEAFF
TRBV6-6	TRBJ2-3	-	-	TGTGCCAGCAGTTACTCGGGGGGGGCCGATACGCAGTATTTT	CASSYSGGADTQYF
TRBV6-6	TRBJ2-1	TRBD2	-	TGTGCCAGCAGCCCTGATGGAGCGGGAGTCGAGGAGCAGTTCTTC	CASSPDGAGVEEQFF
TRBV4-2	TRBJ2-7	TRBD1	-	TGTGCCAGCAGCCAAGAGGATAGGGACAGGGACTACGAGCAGTACTTC	CASSQEDRDRDYEQYF
TRBV9	TRBJ2-2	-	-	TGTGCCAGCAGGCCGAACACCGGGGAGCTGTTTTTT	CASRPNTGELFF
TRBV10-3	TRBJ1-5	TRBD1	-	TGTGCCACTCAGGGACAGAGAGATCAGCCCCAGCATTTT	CATQGQRDQPQHF
TRBV9	TRBJ2-7	-	-	TGTGCCAGCAGCCCCTATAACCCGTACGAGCAGTACTTC	CASSPYNPYEQYF
TRBV5-1	TRBJ2-7	-	-	TGCGCCAGCAGCTTGGGGGAGCTCGTGGGGAGCGAGCAGTACTTC	CASSLGELVGSEQYF
TRBV6-1	TRBJ2-2	-	-	TGTGCCAGCCGGGAAGAGGGGCGGGGGCTATACACCGGGGAGCTGTTTTTT	CASREEGRGLYTGELFF
TRBV4-2	TRBJ2-7	-	-	TGTGCCAGCAGCCAAGGCAGGAACGAGCAGTACTTC	CASSQGRNEQYF
TRBV4-1	TRBJ1-1	-	-	TGCGCCAGCAGCCAAGTTAGGAACACTGAAGCTTTCTTT	CASSQVRNTEAFF
TRBV27	TRBJ2-1	TRBD2	-	TGTGCCAGCAGTCTCCGGACTAGCGGGAGGACGAACAATGAGCAGTTCTTC	CASSLRTSGRTNNEQFF
TRBV27	TRBJ2-1	TRBD1	-	TGTGCCAGCAGTCCGCGACAGGGGGCGTCCTACAATGAGCAGTTCTTC	CASSPRQGASYNEQFF
TRBV28	TRBJ1-2	-	once	TGTGCCAGCAGTTCCTTGGGCCCAGGAGGCTACACCTTC	CASSSLGPGGYTF
TRBV19	TRBJ1-6	-	few	TGTGCCAGTAGTCACCGGGAACCGTATAATTCACCCCTCCACTTT	CASSHREPYNSPLHF
TRBV13	TRBJ1-1	-	-	TGTGCCAGCAGTGTATTGAGGACCGCCAACACTGAAGCTTTCTTT	CASSVLRTANTEAFF
TRBV4-2	TRBJ1-2	-	-	TGTGTCAGCAGCCAAGCCGGGACGGTTAACTATGGCTACACCTTC	CVSSQAGTVNYGYTF
TRBV4-1	TRBJ1-3	-	-	TGCGCCAGCAGCCAACGTGGGGACACCATATATTTT	CASSQRGDTIYF
TRBV6-1	TRBJ1-2	-	-	TGTGCCAGCAGTGAACCCGGGACCTCGGGGGGCTACACCTTC	CASSEPGTSGGYTF
TRBV7-9	TRBJ1-1	-	-	TGTGCCAGCAGCTTAGTTTTCGAAAACACTGAAGCTTTCTTT	CASSLVFENTEAFF
TRBV6-1	TRBJ1-2	TRBD1	once	TGTGCCACCAGCCCCCGAGGGGGCAACTATGGCTACACCTTC	CATSPRGGNYGYTF
TRBV29-1	TRBJ2-5	TRBD2	once	TGCAGCGTGAGGCCACCGGGACTAGCGGGTAATTTACACGACTTC	CSVRPPGLAGNLHDF
TRBV7-2	TRBJ2-6	-	-	TGTGCCAGCAGCATCTCTGGGGCCAACGTCCTGACTTTC	CASSISGANVLTF
TRBV5-1	TRBJ1-4	-	-	TGCGCCAGCAGCTTGTCCGATAATGAAAAACTGTTTTTT	CASSLSDNEKLFF